The sequence of this TCR beta chain was determined in a study of tumor and adjacent non-tumor tissue in lung cancer. Three rounds of nested PCR, following a modified ARM-PCR protocol, produced the TCRbeta library. From the multiplex PCR reads, TCRdb called clonotypes with MiXCR, one entry per CDR3 protein. The sample records approximately 76,000 distinct CDR3 sequences, around 70% being singletons. No cell sorting was done before RNA was extracted from the tissue. In the case of this clonotype: Its antigen is still unknown.

Study observations and caveats: TCR diversity was significantly greater in tumor than normal lung tissue. In normal lung, the top 100 clones were significantly more dominant than in tumor.

The germline V gene encodes CDR1 SQVTM and CDR2 ANQGSEA. This CDR3 has 13 amino acids. Trimming pared 5 bases from V and 8 bases from J, leaving 16 bases between. The source material was lung tumor tissue. This clonotype was obtained from a woman in her sixties or seventies with non-small cell lung cancer. The chain employs TRBV29-1 and TRBJ2-1, with D possibly matching TRBD2 (5 bases). As DNA, the CDR3 is TGCAGCGTTCTACTAGATACAGTCGATGAGCAGTTCTTC. This sequence encodes CSVLLDTVDEQFF.